This is a list of T cell receptor beta chains from one sample in a study of OX40 agonist ivuxolimab in advanced cancers. Libraries were prepared by immunoSEQ multiplex PCR; TCRdb keeps only in-frame clonotypes and omits some of them. The sample holds about 67,000 clones, around nine tenths seen once. The sequencing used CD4+ or CD8+ T cells sorted from blood, collected in a trial of the OX40 agonist ivuxolimab. The receptors stem from an adult with an advanced solid tumor such as melanoma, head and neck, liver or kidney cancer. CDR3s include the opening cysteine and the closing phenylalanine or tryptophan. A D gene is named only where the DNA matches it firmly. Rows may omit the clone size; those that give it use once, few, many or a size class.

.	.	TRBJ2-1	TRBV7-6	CASSLAAGSSYNEQFF	TGTGCCAGCAGCTTAGCTGCGGGGAGCTCCTACAATGAGCAGTTCTTC
.	TRBD2	TRBJ2-7	TRBV27	CASSLGAGAGEQYF	TGTGCCAGCAGTTTAGGGGCGGGAGCGGGGGAGCAGTACTTC
once	.	TRBJ1-1	TRBV6-4	CASREQGLGTEAFF	TGTGCCAGCAGGGAACAGGGACTTGGCACTGAAGCTTTCTTT
.	TRBD1	TRBJ1-2	TRBV5-6	CASSSPRQGTYYTF	TGTGCCAGCAGCTCGCCACGACAGGGAACTTACTACACCTTC
once	.	TRBJ2-7	TRBV6-1	CASSEPRAFYEQYF	TGTGCCAGCAGTGAACCCCGGGCCTTCTACGAGCAGTACTTC
.	.	TRBJ2-5	TRBV13	CASSPSGLGLDKETQYF	TGTGCCAGCAGCCCTTCCGGACTTGGGTTGGATAAAGAGACCCAGTACTTC
.	.	TRBJ2-7	TRBV9	CASSVDAGYEQYF	TGTGCCAGCAGCGTAGATGCGGGCTACGAGCAGTACTTC
once	TRBD2	TRBJ2-5	TRBV4-2	CASSRKGLAGPQETQYF	TGTGCCAGCAGCCGAAAGGGACTAGCGGGACCCCAAGAGACCCAGTACTTC
.	TRBD1	TRBJ1-2	TRBV7-9	CASTTGQGVGYTF	TGTGCCAGCACCACGGGACAGGGGGTTGGCTACACCTTC
.	TRBD2	TRBJ2-1	TRBV7-7	CASSVTSHGGEQFF	TGTGCCAGCAGCGTGACTAGCCATGGTGGTGAGCAGTTCTTC
.	.	TRBJ2-7	TRBV28	CASIGYGQNYEQYF	TGTGCCAGCATAGGTTATGGACAGAACTACGAGCAGTACTTC
.	.	TRBJ2-1	TRBV20-1	CSADTYNEQFF	TGCAGTGCAGACACGTACAATGAGCAGTTCTTC
.	.	TRBJ2-6	TRBV19	CASSPAGALGGANVLTF	TGTGCCAGTAGTCCGGCGGGGGCCCTGGGGGGGGCCAACGTCCTGACTTTC
.	.	TRBJ2-6	TRBV25-1	CASSESGWGSGANVLTF	TGTGCCAGCAGTGAATCCGGCTGGGGGTCTGGGGCCAACGTCCTGACTTTC
.	.	TRBJ1-2	TRBV7-2	CASSLAVTANYGYTF	TGTGCCAGCAGCTTAGCGGTGACAGCAAACTATGGCTACACCTTC
.	.	TRBJ1-1	TRBV5-1	CASSWGTTKSTEAFF	TGCGCCAGCAGCTGGGGGACAACAAAGAGCACTGAAGCTTTCTTT
.	.	TRBJ1-5	TRBV15	CATSNSRNQPQHF	TGTGCCACCAGCAATTCGAGGAATCAGCCCCAGCATTTT
.	.	TRBJ2-7	TRBV4-2	CASSQFGGLSYEQYF	TGTGCCAGCAGCCAATTCGGAGGGTTGTCCTACGAGCAGTACTTC
.	TRBD2	TRBJ2-1	TRBV13	CASSLVSTSGKNEQFF	TGTGCCAGCAGCTTAGTTAGTACTAGCGGTAAGAATGAGCAGTTCTTC
.	.	TRBJ2-7	TRBV12-2	CASRSTGTSGTGGCYEQYF	TGTGCAAGTCGCTCCACCGGGACTAGCGGAACCGGCGGGTGCTACGAGCAGTACTTC
.	.	TRBJ2-7	TRBV5-6	CASSFIATSVYEQYF	TGTGCCAGCAGCTTCATAGCCACGAGTGTCTACGAGCAGTACTTC
.	.	TRBJ2-3	TRBV28	CASSFGNTDTQYF	TGTGCCAGCAGTTTCGGTAATACAGATACGCAGTATTTT
.	TRBD1	TRBJ2-1	TRBV18	CASSLIPGQGIGRADNEQFF	TGTGCCAGCTCCCTCATACCGGGACAGGGAATCGGGCGGGCGGACAATGAGCAGTTCTTC
.	.	TRBJ2-7	TRBV5-1	CASSLGDLRSYEQYF	TGCGCCAGCAGCTTGGGGGACTTGCGCTCCTACGAGCAGTACTTC
.	TRBD1	TRBJ2-2	TRBV19	CASSIPTGTMGTGELFF	TGTGCCAGTAGTATCCCGACAGGGACAATGGGGACCGGGGAGCTGTTTTTT
once	.	TRBJ2-2	TRBV4-2	CASSQDTGDHSDTGELFF	TGTGCCAGCAGCCAAGATACGGGGGATCATTCGGACACCGGGGAGCTGTTTTTT
once	.	TRBJ1-4	TRBV6-4	CASSDQGREKLFF	TGTGCCAGCAGTGATCAGGGACGAGAAAAACTGTTTTTT
.	TRBD2	TRBJ2-3	TRBV9	CASSVVGGNTDTQYF	TGTGCCAGCAGCGTAGTCGGGGGGAACACAGATACGCAGTATTTT
.	TRBD1	TRBJ1-4	TRBV5-6	CASSGLDRGRGKLFF	TGTGCCAGCAGCGGCCTGGACAGGGGTCGAGGGAAACTGTTTTTT
.	.	TRBJ1-2	TRBV14	CASSQHSGYTF	TGTGCCAGCAGCCAGCACAGTGGCTACACCTTC
.	TRBD1	TRBJ1-2	TRBV7-9	CASSAGQATYGYTF	TGTGCCAGCAGCGCAGGACAGGCCACTTATGGCTACACCTTC
.	TRBD1	TRBJ1-1	TRBV29-1	CSVDFGTGAEAFF	TGCAGCGTTGATTTCGGCACAGGGGCTGAAGCTTTCTTT
.	.	TRBJ2-5	TRBV7-9	CASSSVTGIVETQYF	TGTGCCAGCAGCTCCGTCACTGGGATCGTGGAGACCCAGTACTTC
.	.	TRBJ1-1	TRBV29-1	CSVADQDRTRAFF	TGCAGCGTTGCGGACCAAGACCGAACAAGAGCTTTCTTT
.	.	TRBJ2-3	TRBV7-9	CASSPGGTGTDTQYF	TGTGCCAGCAGCCCTGGGGGGACGGGCACAGATACGCAGTATTTT
.	TRBD1	TRBJ1-4	TRBV7-2	CASSDPWTGGTNEKLFF	TGTGCCAGCAGCGACCCTTGGACAGGGGGCACTAATGAAAAACTGTTTTTT
.	TRBD1	TRBJ1-1	TRBV5-4	CASSEDRVNTEAFF	TGTGCCAGCAGCGAGGACAGGGTGAACACTGAAGCTTTCTTT
.	TRBD2	TRBJ2-7	TRBV11-3	CASSLGGRGKNEQYF	TGTGCCAGCAGCCTCGGGGGGAGGGGAAAGAACGAGCAGTACTTC
.	.	TRBJ2-1	TRBV9	CASRVGSGVGEQFF	TGTGCCAGCCGCGTTGGTTCAGGGGTGGGTGAGCAGTTCTTC
.	.	TRBJ1-1	TRBV29-1	CSVERGEGTEAFF	TGCAGCGTTGAAAGGGGGGAGGGCACTGAAGCTTTCTTT
many	.	TRBJ2-7	TRBV19	CASSMGPQYEQYF	TGTGCCAGTAGTATGGGGCCGCAATACGAGCAGTACTTC
.	.	TRBJ2-3	TRBV4-2	CASSQGTRASTDTQYF	TGTGCCAGCAGCCAAGGTACCAGGGCTAGCACAGATACGCAGTATTTT
.	.	TRBJ1-2	TRBV18	CASSPAAGLYGYTF	TGTGCCAGCTCACCTGCAGCGGGGCTCTATGGCTACACCTTC
.	TRBD1	TRBJ1-1	TRBV2	CASHTIPGTGSETEAFF	TGTGCCAGCCACACAATTCCCGGGACAGGGTCAGAGACTGAAGCTTTCTTT
.	TRBD1	TRBJ1-1	TRBV5-1	CASSPNPDRAPMNTEAFF	TGCGCCAGCAGCCCAAATCCTGACAGGGCTCCGATGAACACTGAAGCTTTCTTT
.	.	TRBJ2-1	TRBV5-4	CASSLWWLNEQFF	TGTGCCAGCAGCTTGTGGTGGCTTAATGAGCAGTTCTTC
.	TRBD2	TRBJ2-2	TRBV10-3	CAISALAANTGELFF	TGTGCCATCAGCGCTCTAGCGGCGAACACCGGGGAGCTGTTTTTT
.	TRBD1	TRBJ1-4	TRBV28	CASSFGTGIPVLEKLFF	TGTGCCAGCAGTTTCGGGACAGGTATACCCGTCCTTGAAAAACTGTTTTTT
.	.	TRBJ1-5	TRBV12-5	CASGQGQTRNQPQHF	TGTGCTAGTGGTCAAGGACAGACACGCAATCAGCCCCAGCATTTT
few	.	TRBJ1-1	TRBV19	CASSKVRGNTEAFF	TGTGCCAGTAGTAAGGTCAGGGGGAACACTGAAGCTTTCTTT
.	TRBD2	TRBJ2-2	TRBV7-2	CASSDRLAGVGELFF	TGTGCCAGCAGCGACAGGCTAGCGGGAGTGGGGGAGCTGTTTTTT
once	.	TRBJ1-5	TRBV6-6	CASIGTDSNQPQHF	TGTGCCAGCATTGGGACTGATAGCAATCAGCCCCAGCATTTT
.	.	TRBJ2-3	TRBV7-9	CASSMAGPFDTQYF	TGTGCCAGCAGCATGGCGGGGCCTTTCGATACGCAGTATTTT
.	.	TRBJ2-7	TRBV11-3	CASSLGGSYEQYF	TGTGCCAGCAGCTTAGGAGGAAGCTACGAGCAGTACTTC
.	TRBD2	TRBJ2-3	TRBV5-8	CASTRTSGGTDTQYF	TGTGCCAGCACACGGACTAGCGGGGGCACAGATACGCAGTATTTT
.	TRBD2	TRBJ2-1	TRBV4-1	CASSQVLATTHFNEQFF	TGCGCCAGCAGCCAAGTACTAGCGACCACCCACTTCAATGAGCAGTTCTTC